The entry below gives a single T cell receptor beta chain sequence along with its context. The sample holds a few counts of this clonotype. Its antigen target is currently unknown. It has no much larger one-base neighbor in the sample; base qualities were not kept. The instrument was an Illumina HiSeq 1500. TCRdb reran the public reads through fastp at Q25 and MiXCR, keeping productive beta chains. One record per CDR3 amino acid sequence lists the most common genes and DNA. The sample table contains 150,000 to 200,000 distinct CDR3 sequences; only one count was recorded for roughly 27% of them. The ten largest clones take up roughly 31% of the sample. This entry comes from a study of T cell repertoires in cytomegalovirus infection (dated by TCRdb to between 2018 and 2020). Looking at the study overall: The HLA type of each donor mattered for the analysis, because public TCR beta signatures pointed to carriage of CMV infection along with the matching HLA type. Overall results and qualifications from the work: In the ex vivo response, HLA-C-restricted CMV-specific TCR beta clonotypes were dominant, and in two of eight donors the single most frequent clonotype came from this HLA-C-restricted group. Carriers of CMV infection plus the relevant HLA type were discriminated by the cumulative frequency of public TCR beta family members in the study cohort and in an independent approximately 400-donor cohort.

The sequenced material came from PBMCs. The TCR sequence derives from a human donor in good health (CMV status not recorded). Some clones in this sample may be carry-over from other donors' samples.

DNA sequence: TGTGCCAGCAGCCCAGAGACCTATTATGGCTACACCTTC. Translated, it gives CASSPETYYGYTF. In this chain, TRBV7-2 is recombined with TRBJ1-2; no confident D gene assignment can be made. Inclusive of the bounding cysteine and phenylalanine, the CDR3 is 13 residues long. Just the 39-base CDR3 DNA is kept, in frame starting at base 1. V loses 5 bases of germline sequence and J loses 5 bases, and the interval between the two ends is 12 bases. The germline V gene gives CDR1 as SGHTA and CDR2 as FQGNSA.